One T cell receptor beta chain is described in this entry. Antigen specificity is unknown. This sample stems from a study of OX40 agonist ivuxolimab in advanced cancers. Study background: The study treated patients with ivuxolimab, an agonistic anti-OX40 (CD134) antibody. Recorded diagnoses for dose-escalation patients were hepatocellular carcinoma, melanoma, renal cell or head and neck cancer.

General study points: The mean number of expanded clones was higher in CD8+ T cells than in CD4+.

Clones were read by immunoSEQ multiplex PCR, and TCRdb kept only the in-frame ones, dropping some. The sample holds tens of thousands of clones, around 84% seen once. Looked up from germline, CDR1 is SGHKS and CDR2 is YYEKEE (reference sequence). The CDR3 is made up of 15 amino acids. The J segment lost 3 bases and the V segment lost 2 bases, leaving 5 bases of the junction unmatched. The TCR sequence derives from an adult with an advanced solid tumor such as melanoma, head and neck, liver or kidney cancer. This sample comprised CD4+ or CD8+ T cells sorted from blood, obtained in a trial of the OX40 agonist ivuxolimab. The rearrangement joins TRBV5-5 to TRBJ1-5; 7 bases agree with TRBD1. The CDR3 nucleotides are TGTGCCAGCAGCTTATCGACAGGGCACAATCAGCCCCAGCATTTT. It is translated as CASSLSTGHNQPQHF. Combining the CDR3 with reference TRBV5-5 and TRBJ1-5 gives the whole variable domain DAGVTQSPTHLIKTRGQQVTLRCSPISGHKSVSWYQQVLGQGPQFIFQYYEKEERGRGNFPDRFSARQFPNYSSELNVNALLLGDSALYLCASSLSTGHNQPQHFGDGTRLSIL.